The sequence of this T cell receptor beta chain was determined in a study of T cells in Graves' hyperthyroidism and ophthalmopathy. Amplification targeted TCR beta CDR3 regions from RNA transcripts. The primer set for the first-round RT-PCR of the TCR CDR3 was HTBI. TCRdb called the multiplex PCR reads again in MiXCR, with one record for every CDR3 protein. Of roughly 570,000 distinct CDR3 sequences listed, roughly 46% were seen once; the top ten hold 7.5% to 8.5%. Uncontrolled infection, other autoimmune disease, pregnancy and lactation each barred patients from inclusion. What was sequenced was peripheral blood or thyroid tissue (not recorded which). This receptor was identified in a young woman with Graves' hyperthyroidism.

In DNA, the CDR3 is TGTGCCAGCAGCTTAGGAGAGGGGGCTTACGAGCAGTACTTC. Residues: CASSLGEGAYEQYF. The rearrangement uses TRBV11-1 and TRBJ2-7; 7 nucleotides align to TRBD1. The trim removed 1 base at V and 4 bases at J, leaving 4 bases unmatched. This CDR3 region has 14 residues. CDR1 SGHAT and CDR2 FQDESV come from the germline V gene (reference sequence).